The TCR beta chain under discussion was sequenced for a study of PD-L1 blockade in urothelial cancer (dated by TCRdb to the late 2010s). With regard to the full study: Therapy was started around 2014 for all patients, and atezolizumab 1,200 mg was administered intravenously every 3 weeks. Blood samples were analyzed at 3 weeks after treatment start (second dose) and at 6 weeks after treatment start. Nine patients achieved durable clinical benefit and 15 to 20 did not. In the same patients, whole exome sequencing and RNA sequencing of pretreatment tumors were performed in addition to TCR sequencing. Pretreatment tumor samples, along with matched peripheral blood collected serially before and after atezolizumab treatment, underwent TCR sequencing. The study, an exploratory multi-omic analysis, examined somatic, immune and clinical correlates of response to PD-L1 blockade with atezolizumab in urothelial cancer. An ECOG performance status of 0 or 1 was recorded for the patients, and 0 to 3 prior chemotherapy regimens had been received by the patients. Blood samples yielded a median of about 150,000 T cells and more than 80,000 unique TCRs, with median clonality around 0.083. Pretreatment blood TCR-seq was available for under 35 patients, at least one posttreatment blood collection was obtained for some 25 patients, and tumor TCR-seq was available for some 25 patients. About nine tenths of the roughly 29 patients were males with bladder-origin urothelial cancer, and about 65% of the roughly 30 reported a prior smoking history. Durable clinical benefit meant progression-free survival longer than 6 months, and TCR features were also tested against progression-free and overall survival. What the study reported, not specific to this receptor: Because the sample size was small (n = 29) and many of the analyses were exploratory, the results are meant to be hypothesis-generating. Greater expansion of tumor-associated TCR clones in peripheral blood 3 weeks after the start of treatment was observed in patients with durable benefit (n of about 20, p = 0.022). Improved progression-free and overall survival was associated with having pretreatment peripheral blood TCR clonality below the median.

What the time point label conveys for this sample: pretreatment peripheral blood. The cohort included about 29 patients with locally advanced or metastatic urothelial carcinoma who were treated at Memorial Sloan Kettering on a trial protocol. Peripheral blood mononuclear cells were collected pretreatment and during treatment, at between 1 and 8 total time points per patient. The Qiagen DNeasy Blood extraction kit was used to purify genomic DNA from total PBMCs and tumor samples. PBMCs were collected pretreatment and during treatment and were isolated and stored as previously described. To estimate absolute template abundance from read counts, synthetic TCR analog templates were spiked into each PCR. The immunoSEQ assay was used to amplify TCRbeta CDR3 regions from genomic DNA with bias-controlled V and J gene primers. Rearranged TCRbeta segments were sequenced at approximately 20X coverage. Concerning the study's data processing: Sequencing errors were corrected by clustering and CDR3s were annotated against IMGT to assign V, D and J genes. Only productive TCRbeta rearrangements were used in downstream analyses, excluding out-of-frame or stop-codon sequences. Clonality was calculated as one minus the Shannon entropy normalized by the log of the number of unique productive sequences. Clones differing between time points or between blood and tumor were identified using Fisher's exact test with Benjamini-Hochberg correction, with an adjusted p below 0.01 applied as the threshold. The table was pulled from immuneACCESS by TCRdb, which kept in-frame rearrangements only. Such tables lose some clones; where checked, under half of the loss comes from unresolved V genes, and the rest has no known cause. From that table come the V and J calls and clone size; the DNA was used to work out D and trimming. The sample includes 70,000 or so clones, with 90% observed a single time. The biggest ten clones account for roughly 4.7% of the sample.

Sequences SGHAT (CDR1) and FQNNGV (CDR2) are obtained from the germline V gene. V is cut back by 4 bases and J by 2 bases, with 5 bases in the junction unmatched. From the cysteine through the phenylalanine, the CDR3 covers 16 amino acids. Just the 48-base CDR3 DNA is kept, in frame starting at base 1. With respect to this clone: Which antigen it targets is not known. No clone much larger than this one lies a single base away; base qualities are absent.

Sequences were derived from PBMCs, sampled around atezolizumab (anti-PD-L1) treatment. The sequence derives from a man in his sixties or seventies with urothelial cancer. The chain couples TRBV11-2 to TRBJ2-6; 7 bases in between match TRBD2. The DNA reads as follows: TGTGCCAGCAGCTCTTGGGGGGGGGCTGGGGCCAACGTCCTGACTTTC. It is translated as CASSSWGGAGANVLTF.